This section outlines one T cell receptor (beta chain) sequence together with its context. Its matching antigen is unknown. The PCR used 60 V beta and 13 J beta primers. Profiling relied on immunoSEQ multiplex PCR, and the TCRdb table lists in-frame clones only, not all of them. This table holds nearly 85,000 clones, about 90% found once. Germline V gene lookup returns CDR1 SGHVS and CDR2 FQNEAQ. V lost 2 bases and J 8 bases, leaving 6 bases between the germline ends. The CDR3 length is 11 residues. These data are taken from a study of glioma-infiltrating T cells after dendritic cell vaccination. Study findings and constraints: Only a small number of patients had complete blood and tumor samples.

The chain recombines TRBV7-8 with TRBJ1-1, with TRBD1 as a possible D gene (5 bases). Sequencing was performed on blood, taken before dendritic cell vaccination. The clonotype originates from a human donor with glioblastoma. DNA for the CDR3: TGTGCCAGCAGCTTACGGGGGGAAGCTTTCTTT. It codes for CASSLRGEAFF.